This T cell receptor beta chain was sequenced for a study of control samples from healthy donors and cancer patients. Data came from immunoSEQ multiplex PCR; TCRdb stores just in-frame clones and leaves some out. The ten top clones account for less than 2.5%, within a sample of about 190,000 clones. Trimming stripped 8 bases from V and 6 bases from J, with 16 bases between. Looked up from germline, CDR1 is SQVTM and CDR2 is ANQGSEA. The CDR3 has 12 residues. This rearrangement joins TRBV29-1 to TRBJ1-1; D perhaps matches TRBD1 (6 bases). The sequence was obtained from a woman aged 25 to 39 in good health. The sequencing sample was made of blood. The CDR3 region has the DNA TGCAGCCCTCCACAGGGCGTCGCTGAAGCTTTCTTT. Protein sequence: CSPPQGVAEAFF.